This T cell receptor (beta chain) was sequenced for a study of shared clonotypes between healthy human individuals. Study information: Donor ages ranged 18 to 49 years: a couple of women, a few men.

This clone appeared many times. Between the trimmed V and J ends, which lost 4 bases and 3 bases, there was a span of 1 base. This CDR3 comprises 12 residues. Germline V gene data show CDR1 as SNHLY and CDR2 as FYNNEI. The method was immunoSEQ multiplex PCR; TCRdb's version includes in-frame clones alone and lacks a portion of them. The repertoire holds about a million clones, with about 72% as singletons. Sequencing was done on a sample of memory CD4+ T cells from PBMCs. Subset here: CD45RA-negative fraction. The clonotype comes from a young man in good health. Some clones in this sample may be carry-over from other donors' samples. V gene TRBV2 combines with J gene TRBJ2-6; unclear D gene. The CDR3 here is CASSGGANVLTF. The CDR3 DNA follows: TGTGCCAGCAGTGGTGGGGCCAACGTCCTGACTTTC.